This is a list of T cell receptor beta chains from one sample in a study of blood T cell repertoires in COVID-19. Some clones are missing from TCRdb's copy, which holds only in-frame ones; the method was immunoSEQ multiplex PCR. Among approximately 110,000 clones listed, approximately 87% were seen once. Sequences were obtained from peripheral blood. These TCRs come from a woman in her fifties or sixties with acute or convalescent COVID-19. Each CDR3 is given with its conserved first and last residue.

j_call: TRBJ2-7
v_call: TRBV14
cdr3_aa: CASSPSRTGYYEQYF

j_call: TRBJ1-2
v_call: TRBV18
cdr3_aa: CASSPGEDYGYTF

j_call: TRBJ1-6
v_call: TRBV9
cdr3_aa: CASSVASGGYSPLHF

j_call: TRBJ1-5
v_call: TRBV6-5
cdr3_aa: CASSRDGNQPQHF

j_call: TRBJ1-3
v_call: TRBV6-1
cdr3_aa: CASSEGGRASGNTIYF

j_call: TRBJ2-5
v_call: TRBV12-3/TRBV12-4
cdr3_aa: CASKISVQETQYF

j_call: TRBJ2-7
v_call: TRBV4-1
cdr3_aa: CASSRRDRGLDEQYF

j_call: TRBJ2-2
v_call: TRBV12-5
cdr3_aa: CASGRSRAGELFF

j_call: TRBJ1-5
v_call: TRBV18
cdr3_aa: CATATDRSYSNQPQHF

j_call: TRBJ1-2
v_call: TRBV6-5
cdr3_aa: CATRENYGYTF

j_call: TRBJ2-2
v_call: TRBV2
cdr3_aa: CASSVGRSGELFF

j_call: TRBJ1-2
v_call: TRBV5-6
cdr3_aa: CASSFGTASNYGYTF

j_call: TRBJ1-2
v_call: TRBV18
cdr3_aa: CASSPPWTRRLYYGYTF

j_call: TRBJ2-7
v_call: TRBV10-3
cdr3_aa: CAISGGTGDYEQYF

j_call: TRBJ1-5
v_call: TRBV5-1
cdr3_aa: CARSRSPGLTGRSEPQHF

j_call: TRBJ1-2
v_call: TRBV5-4
cdr3_aa: CASSFGGGPRLGGYTF

j_call: TRBJ1-2
v_call: TRBV6-5
cdr3_aa: CASSKSGLVNYGYTF

j_call: TRBJ2-7
v_call: TRBV27
cdr3_aa: CASSLLPGQGSYEQYF

j_call: TRBJ1-2
v_call: TRBV28
cdr3_aa: CASSSPTGWGNYGYTF

j_call: TRBJ2-3
v_call: TRBV10-3
cdr3_aa: CAISEGTSGSTDTQYF

j_call: TRBJ2-5
v_call: TRBV5-4
cdr3_aa: CASSPTGGQETQYF

j_call: TRBJ1-1
v_call: TRBV2
cdr3_aa: CASSGGENTEAFF

j_call: TRBJ1-5
v_call: TRBV6-1
cdr3_aa: CASSELDGGQPQHF

j_call: TRBJ1-6
v_call: TRBV2
cdr3_aa: CASSRDISSYNSPLHF

j_call: TRBJ2-1
v_call: TRBV10-3
cdr3_aa: CATGDNEQFF

j_call: TRBJ2-7
v_call: TRBV18
cdr3_aa: CASSPPGRQGGYEQYF

j_call: TRBJ2-3
v_call: TRBV24-1
cdr3_aa: CATSPRGQGPSTDTQYF

j_call: TRBJ1-4
v_call: TRBV19
cdr3_aa: CASSSMDTSGGKLFF

j_call: TRBJ1-1
v_call: TRBV7-2
cdr3_aa: CASSPWTGGGTEAFF

j_call: TRBJ2-7
v_call: TRBV3-1/TRBV3-2
cdr3_aa: CASSHSGFYEQYF

j_call: TRBJ2-5
v_call: TRBV27
cdr3_aa: CASSLGLAGGLETQYF

j_call: TRBJ2-4
v_call: TRBV28
cdr3_aa: CASSFSSVAGQKNIQYF

j_call: TRBJ1-4
v_call: TRBV18
cdr3_aa: CASSGRANEKLFF

j_call: TRBJ1-4
v_call: TRBV2
cdr3_aa: CATTPQGITTNEKLFF

j_call: TRBJ2-3
v_call: TRBV11-2
cdr3_aa: CASSLRQGGSTDTQYF

j_call: TRBJ1-1
v_call: TRBV9
cdr3_aa: CASSVDRLNTEAFF

j_call: TRBJ1-2
v_call: TRBV20-1
cdr3_aa: CSASYTGESGYTF

j_call: TRBJ2-5
v_call: TRBV6-6
cdr3_aa: CASRSGRGMGETQYF

j_call: TRBJ1-4
v_call: TRBV28
cdr3_aa: CASGTGVGKLFF

j_call: TRBJ2-2
v_call: TRBV5-1
cdr3_aa: CASSLARDTLGGELFF

j_call: TRBJ1-6
v_call: TRBV6-5
cdr3_aa: CASTAKESNNSPLHF

j_call: TRBJ1-1
v_call: TRBV11-2
cdr3_aa: CASSPQVSAGEAFF

j_call: TRBJ2-7
v_call: TRBV6-5
cdr3_aa: CASRRDSLNYEQYF

j_call: TRBJ1-2
v_call: TRBV5-3
cdr3_aa: CARSLESGRGSYGYTF

j_call: TRBJ2-7
v_call: TRBV3-1/TRBV3-2
cdr3_aa: CASSARGYSYEQYF

j_call: TRBJ1-5
v_call: TRBV27
cdr3_aa: CASGRVSNQPQHF

j_call: TRBJ1-3
v_call: TRBV5-6
cdr3_aa: CASSLIGSSGNTIYF

j_call: TRBJ1-2
v_call: TRBV3-1/TRBV3-2
cdr3_aa: CASSPGVFGYGYTF